The 2 T cell receptor beta chains below come from one sample, sequenced in a study of chemoradiotherapy in HPV16-positive cancers. The repertoire was sequenced with immunoSEQ multiplex PCR; TCRdb's copy has only in-frame clones and lacks some. The table shows 25,000 to 30,000 clones, with nearly 95% occurring only once. The material was blood, obtained from a patient who underwent chemoradiotherapy. All receptors derive from a human donor with HPV-associated anogenital cancer.

The chain joins TRBV25-1 to TRBJ1-1, with D uncertain. Looked up from germline, CDR1 is MGHDK and CDR2 is SYGVNS. Deletions cut 4 bases from V and 4 bases from J, with 7 bases between. The CDR3 is 12 amino acids. The CDR3 region is CASSGGGTEAFF. CDR3 bases: TGTGCCAGCAGTGGTGGAGGCACTGAAGCTTTCTTT.

This sequence joins TRBV6-6 and TRBJ1-1, with 11 bases matching TRBD1. This CDR3 has 15 amino acids. J gave up 4 bases and V 4 bases, and 5 bases lay outside the gene matches. The germline CDR1 and CDR2 sequences are MNHNY and SVGAGI (reference sequence). CDR3 sequence (DNA): TGTGCCAGCAGTTGGACAGGGGGCGCGAGCACTGAAGCTTTCTTT. Translating gives CASSWTGGASTEAFF.